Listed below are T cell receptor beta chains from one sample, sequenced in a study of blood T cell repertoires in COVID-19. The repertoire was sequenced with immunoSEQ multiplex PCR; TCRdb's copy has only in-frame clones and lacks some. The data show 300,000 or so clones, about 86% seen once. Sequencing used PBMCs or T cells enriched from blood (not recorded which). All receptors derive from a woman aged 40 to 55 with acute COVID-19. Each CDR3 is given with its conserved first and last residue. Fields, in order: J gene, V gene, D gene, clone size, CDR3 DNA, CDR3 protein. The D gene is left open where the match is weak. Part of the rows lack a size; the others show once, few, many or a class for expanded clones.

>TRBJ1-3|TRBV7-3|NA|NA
TGTGCCAGCAGCTTAATGCCGGGGGTCTCTGGAAACACCATATATTTT
CASSLMPGVSGNTIYF
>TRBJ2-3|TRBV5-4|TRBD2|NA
TGTGCCAGCAGCTTGCGACTAGCGGGGAGTGCTAGCACAGATACGCAGTATTTT
CASSLRLAGSASTDTQYF
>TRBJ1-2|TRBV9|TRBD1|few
TGTGCCAGCAGCTCCCAGCCGACAGGGGGTAACTACACCTTC
CASSSQPTGGNYTF
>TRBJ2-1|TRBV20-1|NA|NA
TGCAGTGCTAATACCTACAATGAGCAGTTCTTC
CSANTYNEQFF
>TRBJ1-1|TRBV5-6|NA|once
TGTGCCAGCAGCTTAGACAGGTTAAACACTGAAGCTTTCTTT
CASSLDRLNTEAFF
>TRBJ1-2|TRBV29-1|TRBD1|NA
TGCAGCGTTGTAAGTGGGACAGGAGGAAACTATGGCTACACCTTC
CSVVSGTGGNYGYTF
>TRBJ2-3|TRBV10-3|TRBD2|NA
TGTGCCATCAGGACTAGCGGCACAGATACGCAGTATTTT
CAIRTSGTDTQYF
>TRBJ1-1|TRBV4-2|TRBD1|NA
TGTGCCAGCAGCAAACGACAGGGAACTGAAGCTTTCTTT
CASSKRQGTEAFF
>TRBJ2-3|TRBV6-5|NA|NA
TGTGCCAGCAGCCGACGGGCAGATACGCAGTATTTT
CASSRRADTQYF
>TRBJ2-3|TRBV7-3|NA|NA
TGTGCCAGCAGCCCGGACTCGTGGGGAGATACGCAGTATTTT
CASSPDSWGDTQYF
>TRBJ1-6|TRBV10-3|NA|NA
TGTGCCATCCGCGGATATAATTCACCCCTCCACTTT
CAIRGYNSPLHF
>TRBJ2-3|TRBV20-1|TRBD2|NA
TGCAGTGCTAGTCGCCTACAGACTAGCGGGGGCACAGATACGCAGTATTTT
CSASRLQTSGGTDTQYF
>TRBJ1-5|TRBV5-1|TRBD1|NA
TGCGCCAGCAGCCCGAGCCAGGGGGCCCAGCCCCAGCATTTT
CASSPSQGAQPQHF
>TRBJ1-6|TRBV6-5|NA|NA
TGTGCCAGCAGTTACTCGATGACAGCAATTAATTCACCCCTCCACTTT
CASSYSMTAINSPLHF
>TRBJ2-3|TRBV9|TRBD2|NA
TGTGCCAGCAGCGTATCTTTTAGCGGGAGTAACGCAGATACGCAGTATTTT
CASSVSFSGSNADTQYF
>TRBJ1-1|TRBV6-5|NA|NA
TGTGCCAGCCTCGGACAGCCAATGAACACTGAAGCTTTCTTT
CASLGQPMNTEAFF
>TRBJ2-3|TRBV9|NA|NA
TGTGCCAGCAGCGTAGGAGTAGACTTGTTCACAGATACGCAGTATTTT
CASSVGVDLFTDTQYF
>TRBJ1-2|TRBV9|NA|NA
TGTGCCAGCAGCTTCATAGCCCCCCGCTCTGACGGCAACTATGGCTACACCTTC
CASSFIAPRSDGNYGYTF
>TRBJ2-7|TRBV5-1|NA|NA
TGCGCCACCGCGGCCGAACCCGACGACGAGCAGTACTTC
CATAAEPDDEQYF
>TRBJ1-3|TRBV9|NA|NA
TGTGCCAGCAGCGTAAGTCCAAACCAGGGAACCTCTGGAAACACCATATATTTT
CASSVSPNQGTSGNTIYF
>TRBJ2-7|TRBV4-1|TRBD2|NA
TGCGCCAGCAGCCAAGTCCACCGCGGGGGATCCTACGAGCAGTACTTC
CASSQVHRGGSYEQYF
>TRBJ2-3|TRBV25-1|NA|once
TGTGCCAGCAGTGAAAGGTGGGGGACTAGCACAGATACGCAGTATTTT
CASSERWGTSTDTQYF
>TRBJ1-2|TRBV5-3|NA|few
TGTGCCAGAAGCTTGGTTGGAGACTCCGAGGCTAACTATGGCTACACCTTC
CARSLVGDSEANYGYTF
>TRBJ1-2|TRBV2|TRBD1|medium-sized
TGTGCCAGCAGTGAAGGGACGGGGACAGGGGCATGGTATGGCTACACCTTC
CASSEGTGTGAWYGYTF
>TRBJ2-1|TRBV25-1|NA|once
TGTGCCAGCGGTTGGGGAGGTGGGGCAAGTTACAATGAGCAGTTCTTC
CASGWGGGASYNEQFF
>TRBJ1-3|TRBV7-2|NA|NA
TGTGCCAGCAGCTTGAAGGAGACGGGAGAGGCAAACACCATATATTTT
CASSLKETGEANTIYF
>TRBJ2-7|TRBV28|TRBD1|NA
TGTGCCAGCAGTTTATCCAACGACAGGGACGAGCAGTACTTC
CASSLSNDRDEQYF
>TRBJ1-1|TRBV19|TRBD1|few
TGTGCCAGTAGTATCAGGGACAGGGGACCGGGAACTGAAGCTTTCTTT
CASSIRDRGPGTEAFF
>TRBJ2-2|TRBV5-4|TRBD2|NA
TGTGCCAGCAGCGGTGGGGGGGAACTACCCACCGGGGAGCTGTTTTTT
CASSGGGELPTGELFF
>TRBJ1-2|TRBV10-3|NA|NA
TGTGCCATCACCCCGACAGATAAAAACTATGGCTACACCTTC
CAITPTDKNYGYTF
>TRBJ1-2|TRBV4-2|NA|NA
TGTGCCAGCAGCCAGGCCGGGAGCGGGGCTCTAAACCCAAGTGGCTACACCTTC
CASSQAGSGALNPSGYTF
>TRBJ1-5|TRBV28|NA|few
TGTGCCAGCAGTTTAAACCCCCGCGGGAATCAGCCCCAGCATTTT
CASSLNPRGNQPQHF
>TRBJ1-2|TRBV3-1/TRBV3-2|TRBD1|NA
TGTGCCAGCAGCCCCCTGACAGGGACCCTCTATGGCTACACCTTC
CASSPLTGTLYGYTF
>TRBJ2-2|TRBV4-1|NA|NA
TGCGCCAGCAGCCAAATTACCGGGGAGGACACCGGGGAGCTGTTTTTT
CASSQITGEDTGELFF
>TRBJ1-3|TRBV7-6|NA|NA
TGTGCCAGCAGCTTAAATCTAGGGGGTTCGAGCTCTGGAAACACCATATATTTT
CASSLNLGGSSSGNTIYF
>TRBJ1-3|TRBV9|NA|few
TGTGCCAGCAGCGTAAACTCGGGGGCCATATATTTT
CASSVNSGAIYF
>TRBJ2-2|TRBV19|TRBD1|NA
TGTGCCAGTAATAGGGACAGGTCGAACACCGGGGAGCTGTTTTTT
CASNRDRSNTGELFF
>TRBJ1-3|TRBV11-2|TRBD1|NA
TGTGCCAGCAGCTTAGACAAGGCGGGACAGAGCTCTGGAAACACCATATATTTT
CASSLDKAGQSSGNTIYF
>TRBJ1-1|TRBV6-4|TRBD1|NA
TGTGCCAGCCGAAAGACAGGGACGGACACTGAAGCTTTCTTT
CASRKTGTDTEAFF
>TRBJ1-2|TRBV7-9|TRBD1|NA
TGTGCCAGCAGTGGTCCCGGGACAGGGAATGGCTACACCTTC
CASSGPGTGNGYTF
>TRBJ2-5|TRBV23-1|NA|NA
TGCGCCAGCATGTGGCGGCCAGAGACCCAGTACTTC
CASMWRPETQYF
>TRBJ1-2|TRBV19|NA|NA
TGTGCCAGTACCCGGGACACCGCTAACTATGGCTACACCTTC
CASTRDTANYGYTF
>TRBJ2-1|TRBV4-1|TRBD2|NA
TGCGCCAGCAGCCAGGAGGGGACTAGCGGGATACAGGAACAGTTCTTC
CASSQEGTSGIQEQFF
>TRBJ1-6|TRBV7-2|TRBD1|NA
TGTGCCAGCAGCTACGACAGGGATAATTCACCCCTCCACTTT
CASSYDRDNSPLHF
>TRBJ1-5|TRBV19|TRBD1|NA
TGTGCCAGTAAGGAAGACAGGGGAAGTCAGCCCCAGCATTTT
CASKEDRGSQPQHF
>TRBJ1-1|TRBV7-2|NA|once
TGTGCCAGCAGCTTTTTGGGGGCAAACACTGAAGCTTTCTTT
CASSFLGANTEAFF
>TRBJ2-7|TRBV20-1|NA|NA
TGCAGTGCTAGCGGGAGCGAGCAGTACTTC
CSASGSEQYF
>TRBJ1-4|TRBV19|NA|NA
TGTGCCAGTAGTATCCCCAGAACTAATGAAAAACTGTTTTTT
CASSIPRTNEKLFF
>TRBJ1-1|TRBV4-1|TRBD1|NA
TGCGCCAGCAGCCAAGTGCTCGGGACAGGGCGCACTGAAGCTTTCTTT
CASSQVLGTGRTEAFF
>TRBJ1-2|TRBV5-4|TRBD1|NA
TGTGCCAGCAGCCTCCGGCTCGGGACAGACTATGGCTACACCTTC
CASSLRLGTDYGYTF
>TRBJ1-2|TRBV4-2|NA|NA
TGTGCCAGCAGCCAAGAGGCCACTCAATCTAGCAACTATGGCTACACCTTC
CASSQEATQSSNYGYTF
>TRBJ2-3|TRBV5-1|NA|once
TGCGCCAGCACCGCGGGGGTGGGGGCCGGCACAGATACGCAGTATTTT
CASTAGVGAGTDTQYF
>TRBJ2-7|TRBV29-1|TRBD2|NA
TGCAGCGTTGTTGGGCTAGCGGGAGTCTACGAGCAGTACTTC
CSVVGLAGVYEQYF
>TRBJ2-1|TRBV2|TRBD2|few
TGTGCCAGCCACCCCTCCCCGGGACTACTCTACAATGAGCAGTTCTTC
CASHPSPGLLYNEQFF
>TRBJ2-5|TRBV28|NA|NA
TGTGCCAGCAGGGGGACTGGGTGGGGGGAGACCCAGTACTTC
CASRGTGWGETQYF
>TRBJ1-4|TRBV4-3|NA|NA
TGCGCCAGCAGCCGCGGGACCTTTAATGAAAAACTGTTTTTT
CASSRGTFNEKLFF
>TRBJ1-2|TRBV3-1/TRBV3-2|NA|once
TGTGCCAGCAGCCAAGGTACGACAGACTATGGCTACACCTTC
CASSQGTTDYGYTF
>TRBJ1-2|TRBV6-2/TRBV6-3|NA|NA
TGTGCCAGCAGTTACTTCCTAACAGGGTCGAGTGGCTACACCTTC
CASSYFLTGSSGYTF
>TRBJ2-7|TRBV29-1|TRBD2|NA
TGCAGCGTTGAGGGGGGACTAGCGTCGAAACCCTACGAGCAGTACTTC
CSVEGGLASKPYEQYF
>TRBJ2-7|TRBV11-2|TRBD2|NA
TGTGCCAGCAGCTCGGCGACGGGGGGCGAGCAGTACTTC
CASSSATGGEQYF